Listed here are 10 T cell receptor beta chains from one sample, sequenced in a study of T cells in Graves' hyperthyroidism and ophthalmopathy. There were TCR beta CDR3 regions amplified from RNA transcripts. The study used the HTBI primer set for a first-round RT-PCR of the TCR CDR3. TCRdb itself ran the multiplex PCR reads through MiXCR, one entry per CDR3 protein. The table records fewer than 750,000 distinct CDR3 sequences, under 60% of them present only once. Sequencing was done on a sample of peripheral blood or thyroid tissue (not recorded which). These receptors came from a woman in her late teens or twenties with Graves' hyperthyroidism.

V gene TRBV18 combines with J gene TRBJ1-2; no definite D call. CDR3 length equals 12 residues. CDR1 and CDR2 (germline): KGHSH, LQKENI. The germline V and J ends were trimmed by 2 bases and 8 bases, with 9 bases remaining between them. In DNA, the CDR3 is TGTGCCAGCTCACCAATTCAAGGAGGCTACACCTTC. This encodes CASSPIQGGYTF.

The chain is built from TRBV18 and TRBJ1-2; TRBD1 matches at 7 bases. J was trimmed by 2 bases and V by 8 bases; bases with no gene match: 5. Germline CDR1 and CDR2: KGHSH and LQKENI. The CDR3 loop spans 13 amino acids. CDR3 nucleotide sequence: TGTGCCAGCGCGCAGGGACAGAACTATGGCTACACCTTC. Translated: CASAQGQNYGYTF. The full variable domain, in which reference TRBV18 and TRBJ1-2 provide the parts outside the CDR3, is NAGVMQNPRHLVRRRGQEARLRCSPMKGHSHVYWYRQLPEEGLKFMVYLQKENIIDESGMPKERFSAEFPKEGPSILRIQQVVRGDSAAYFCASAQGQNYGYTFGSGTRLTVV.

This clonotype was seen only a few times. As DNA, the CDR3 is TGTGCCACCCGGGGGGCCTCTGGGGCCAACGTCCTGACTTTC. It encodes CATRGASGANVLTF. The V call is TRBV27, the J call TRBJ2-6, with D possibly TRBD2 on 7 matching bases. The CDR3 covers 14 residues. Trimming took 10 bases from V and 0 from J, leaving 10 bases between them. Germline CDR1 MNHEY, CDR2 SMNVEV (reference sequence).

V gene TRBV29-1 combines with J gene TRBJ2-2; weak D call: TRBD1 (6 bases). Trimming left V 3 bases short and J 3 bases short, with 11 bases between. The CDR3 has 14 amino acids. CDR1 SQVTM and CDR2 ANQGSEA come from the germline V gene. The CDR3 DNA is TGCAGCGTTGACGCACAGGGATACACCGGGGAGCTGTTTTTT. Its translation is CSVDAQGYTGELFF.

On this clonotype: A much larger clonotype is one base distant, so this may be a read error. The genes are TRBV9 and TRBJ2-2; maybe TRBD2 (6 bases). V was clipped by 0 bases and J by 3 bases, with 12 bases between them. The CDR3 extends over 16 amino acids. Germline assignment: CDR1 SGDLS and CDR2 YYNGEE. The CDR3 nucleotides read TGTGCCAGCAGCGTAGGGATTAGCGGATACACCGGGGAGCTGTTTTTT. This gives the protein CASSVGISGYTGELFF.

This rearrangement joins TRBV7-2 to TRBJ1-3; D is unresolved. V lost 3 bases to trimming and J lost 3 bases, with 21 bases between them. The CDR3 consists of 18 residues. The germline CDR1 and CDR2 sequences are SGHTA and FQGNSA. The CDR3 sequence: CASSFLLLAGVGGNTIYF. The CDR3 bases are TGTGCCAGCAGCTTTCTTCTTCTAGCGGGAGTTGGTGGAAACACCATATATTTT.

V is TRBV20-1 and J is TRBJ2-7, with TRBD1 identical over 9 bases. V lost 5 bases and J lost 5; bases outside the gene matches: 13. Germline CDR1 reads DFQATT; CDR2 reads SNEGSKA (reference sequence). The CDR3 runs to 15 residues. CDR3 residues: CSAPSPGQGADEQYF. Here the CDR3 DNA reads TGCAGTGCTCCCTCGCCGGGACAGGGTGCGGACGAGCAGTACTTC.

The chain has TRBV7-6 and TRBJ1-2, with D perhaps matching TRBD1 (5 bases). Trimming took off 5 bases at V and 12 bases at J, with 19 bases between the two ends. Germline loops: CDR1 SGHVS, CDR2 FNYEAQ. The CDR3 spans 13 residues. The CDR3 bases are TGTGCCAGCAGCCCCGGGGCAAACTCTGGAAACACCTTC. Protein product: CASSPGANSGNTF.

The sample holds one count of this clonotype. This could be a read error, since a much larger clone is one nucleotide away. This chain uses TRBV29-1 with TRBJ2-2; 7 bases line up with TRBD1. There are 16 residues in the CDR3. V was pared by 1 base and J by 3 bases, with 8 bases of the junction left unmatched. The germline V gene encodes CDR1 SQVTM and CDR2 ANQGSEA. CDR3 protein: CSVEGPRQGYTGELFF. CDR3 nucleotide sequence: TGCAGCGTTGAAGGGCCGAGACAGGGTTACACCGGGGAGCTGTTTTTT.

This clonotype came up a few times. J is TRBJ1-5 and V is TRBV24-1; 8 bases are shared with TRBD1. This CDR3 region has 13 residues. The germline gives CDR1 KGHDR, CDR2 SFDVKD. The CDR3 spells CATDRGTDQPQHF. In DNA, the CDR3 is TGTGCTACCGACAGGGGTACGGATCAGCCCCAGCATTTT.